These 14 T cell receptor beta chains were all obtained from the same sample, sequenced in a study of Ad26.COV2.S vaccination and SARS-CoV-2 variants. Indicated treatment: some 19 received Ad26.COV2.S at low or high dose, single or two shots; several received placebo; per-sample allocation not given. Repertoires come from day 63 after the first vaccine or placebo injection. The data were produced by immunoSEQ multiplex PCR, yet TCRdb's version contains in-frame clones alone and is incomplete. The sample holds hundreds of thousands of clones, more than 70% seen once. The material was peripheral blood, obtained in a trial of Ad26.COV2.S vaccine versus placebo. The receptors come from a person aged 18-60 years who received the Ad26.COV2.S COVID-19 vaccine or a placebo.

The chain combines TRBV2 with TRBJ1-2, with D perhaps matching TRBD1 (5 bases). CDR1 and CDR2 (germline): SNHLY, FYNNEI. The CDR3 covers 14 residues. Trimming took 4 bases from V and 0 from J, leaving 9 bases between them. This CDR3 is CASSVQVTNYGYTF. CDR3 bases: TGTGCCAGCAGTGTACAGGTTACTAACTATGGCTACACCTTC.

The rearrangement uses TRBV9 and TRBJ1-2; the D gene is possibly TRBD1 (6 bases). The CDR3 consists of 14 residues. V dropped 0 bases and J dropped 7 bases, with 13 bases sitting between them. Germline V lookup: CDR1 SGDLS, CDR2 YYNGEE. CDR3 nucleotides: TGTGCCAGCAGCGTAGGCAGGGGCGGAGGTGGCTACACCTTC. This translates into CASSVGRGGGGYTF.

The chain is built from TRBV7-9 and TRBJ1-2, with D perhaps matching TRBD1 (6 bases). CDR3 length: 15 residues. The ends were cut back, 1 base at V and 6 bases at J, with 15 bases in the middle. CDR1 and CDR2 (germline): SEHNR, FQNEAQ (reference sequence). CDR3 loop: CASSLGSPGGHGYTF. CDR3 DNA sequence: TGTGCCAGCAGCTTAGGAAGTCCCGGGGGGCATGGCTACACCTTC.

This sequence joins TRBV29-1 and TRBJ2-6; TRBD1 agrees at 12 bases. The CDR3 runs to 17 residues. The germline V gene has CDR1 SQVTM and CDR2 ANQGSEA. Trimming removed 6 bases from V and 1 base from J; junction bases left unmatched: 7. CDR3 in amino acids: CSVSPGQGASGANVLTF. Here the CDR3 DNA reads TGCAGCGTGTCTCCGGGACAGGGGGCTTCTGGGGCCAACGTCCTGACTTTC.

The rearrangement links TRBV6-6 to TRBJ1-1; TRBD1 might be the D (5 bases). The CDR3 covers 13 residues. V was pared by 10 bases and J by 0 bases, with 12 bases between. The germline V gene encodes CDR1 MNHNY and CDR2 SVGAGI (reference sequence). CDR3 loop: CATDSHMNTEAFF. DNA for the CDR3: TGTGCCACCGACAGCCACATGAACACTGAAGCTTTCTTT.

In this sample, this clone turned up once. The chain joins TRBV18 to TRBJ1-6; no clear D. Germline lookup yields CDR1 KGHSH and CDR2 LQKENI. CDR3 length equals 14 residues. Trimming pared 3 bases from V and 7 bases from J, leaving 10 bases between. CDR3 residues: CASSPEGFNSPLHF. CDR3 nucleotides: TGTGCCAGCTCACCCGAGGGTTTCAATTCACCCCTCCACTTT.

The rearrangement links TRBV25-1 to TRBJ1-2; D is uncertain. The CDR3 has 13 amino acids. Germline V gene lookup returns CDR1 MGHDK and CDR2 SYGVNS. V was clipped by 4 bases and J by 5 bases, with 11 bases between them. The CDR3 DNA reads TGTGCCAGCAGTGCAAGGACGGGATATGGCTACACCTTC. Translated: CASSARTGYGYTF.

The DNA of the CDR3 is TGTGCCAGCAGCTTACAAGCCTCCTTAACCCACTCTGGGGCCAACGTCCTGACTTTC. This codes for CASSLQASLTHSGANVLTF. This rearrangement joins TRBV11-2 to TRBJ2-6, with unresolved D. Trimming shortened V by 2 bases and J by 0 bases, and 17 bases separated the two germline ends. The CDR3 is 19 residues long. Germline CDR1 is SGHAT and CDR2 is FQNNGV.

This clone appeared once. V is TRBV4-3 and J is TRBJ1-1; maybe TRBD1 (5 bases). This CDR3 comprises 14 residues. Germline V CDR1 and CDR2: LGHNA, YSLEER. Trimming left V 0 bases short and J 8 bases short, with 13 bases between. The CDR3 region is CASSQDWRGLEAFF. CDR3 DNA: TGCGCCAGCAGCCAAGATTGGAGGGGCCTCGAAGCTTTCTTT.

This clone showed up just a few times. The rearrangement uses TRBV3-1 (or the pseudogene TRBV3-2) and TRBJ1-4; D is unresolved. V lost 1 base to trimming and J lost 0 bases, with 3 bases between them. CDR3 length equals 14 residues. Germline V gene sequence: CDR1 LGHDT, CDR2 YNNKEL (reference sequence). The chain's CDR3 is CASSQVATNEKLFF. The DNA of the CDR3 is TGTGCCAGCAGCCAAGTAGCAACTAATGAAAAACTGTTTTTT.

The chain links TRBV2 to TRBJ2-7, with a weak D call TRBD2 (5 bases). V dropped 6 bases and J dropped 4 bases, with 22 bases sitting between them. The V gene's germline CDR1 is SNHLY and CDR2 FYNNEI. The CDR3 is 16 amino acids. CDR3 region: CASRGIILAGGYEQYF. The CDR3 DNA follows: TGTGCCAGCAGGGGGATTATATTAGCCGGAGGATACGAGCAGTACTTC.

Only one count was recorded for this clone. The gene calls are TRBV10-3 and TRBJ2-1; D possibly corresponds to TRBD2 (6 bases). Trimming removed 7 bases from V and 0 bases from J, with 13 bases in between. Germline loops: CDR1 ENHRY, CDR2 SYGVKD. This CDR3 has 15 residues. The CDR3 sequence: CAIMSGSPSYNEQFF. In DNA form, the CDR3 reads TGTGCCATCATGTCCGGGAGTCCCTCCTACAATGAGCAGTTCTTC.

The chain employs TRBV18 and TRBJ2-1; no clear D. The germline V gene encodes CDR1 KGHSH and CDR2 LQKENI. This CDR3 region has 11 residues. V was cut by 4 bases and J by 5 bases, with 3 bases left in between. CDR3 DNA: TGTGCCAGCTCACAGGACAATGAGCAGTTCTTC. Amino acids: CASSQDNEQFF.

This clone was seen only once. The J gene is TRBJ1-1, the V gene TRBV7-9; D is undetermined. V was shortened by 2 bases and J by 7 bases, with 8 bases between the two germline ends. Germline V gene data show CDR1 as SEHNR and CDR2 as FQNEAQ (reference sequence). The CDR3 covers 12 residues. The CDR3 reads CASSLNVGEAFF. CDR3 DNA sequence: TGTGCCAGCAGCTTAAACGTCGGTGAAGCTTTCTTT.